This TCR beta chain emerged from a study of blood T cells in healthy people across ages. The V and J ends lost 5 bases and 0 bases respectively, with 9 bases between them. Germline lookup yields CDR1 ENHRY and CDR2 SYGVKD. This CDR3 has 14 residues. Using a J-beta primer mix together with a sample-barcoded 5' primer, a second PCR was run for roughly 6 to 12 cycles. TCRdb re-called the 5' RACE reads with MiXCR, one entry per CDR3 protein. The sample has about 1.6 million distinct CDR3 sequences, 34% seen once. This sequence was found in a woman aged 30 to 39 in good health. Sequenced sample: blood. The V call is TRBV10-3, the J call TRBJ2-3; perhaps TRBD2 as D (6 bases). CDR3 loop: CAISLGGSTDTQYF. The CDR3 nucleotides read TGTGCCATCAGTCTCGGGGGTAGCACAGATACGCAGTATTTT.